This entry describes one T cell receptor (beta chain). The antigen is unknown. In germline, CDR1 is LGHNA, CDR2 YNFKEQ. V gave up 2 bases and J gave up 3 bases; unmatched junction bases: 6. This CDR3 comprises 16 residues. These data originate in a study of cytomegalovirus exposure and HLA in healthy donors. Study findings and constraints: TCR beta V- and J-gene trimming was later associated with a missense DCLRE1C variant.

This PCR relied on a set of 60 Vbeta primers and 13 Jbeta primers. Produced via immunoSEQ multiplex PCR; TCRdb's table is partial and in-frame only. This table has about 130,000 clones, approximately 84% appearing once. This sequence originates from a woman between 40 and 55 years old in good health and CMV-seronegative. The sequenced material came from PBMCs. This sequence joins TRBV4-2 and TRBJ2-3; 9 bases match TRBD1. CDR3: CASSQLDRGSTDTQYF. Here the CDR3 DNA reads TGTGCCAGCAGCCAACTAGACAGGGGGTCAACAGATACGCAGTATTTT.